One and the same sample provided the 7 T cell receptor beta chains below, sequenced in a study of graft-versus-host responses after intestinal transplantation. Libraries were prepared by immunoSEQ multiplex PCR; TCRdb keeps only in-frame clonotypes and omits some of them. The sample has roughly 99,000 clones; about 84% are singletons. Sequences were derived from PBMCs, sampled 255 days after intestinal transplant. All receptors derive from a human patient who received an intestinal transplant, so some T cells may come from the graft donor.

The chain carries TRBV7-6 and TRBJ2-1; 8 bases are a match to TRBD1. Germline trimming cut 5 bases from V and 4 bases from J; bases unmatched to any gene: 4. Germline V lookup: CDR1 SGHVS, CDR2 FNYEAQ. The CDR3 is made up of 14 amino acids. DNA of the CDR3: TGTGCCAGCAGCCTACGGACAGGGTACAATGAGCAGTTCTTC. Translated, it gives CASSLRTGYNEQFF.

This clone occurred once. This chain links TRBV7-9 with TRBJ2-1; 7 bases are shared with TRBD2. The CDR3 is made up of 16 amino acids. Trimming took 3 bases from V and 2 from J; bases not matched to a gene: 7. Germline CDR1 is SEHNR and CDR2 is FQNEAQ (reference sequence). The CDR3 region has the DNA TGTGCCAGCAGCTTCCCCCCGGGGGGTGCCTACAATGAGCAGTTCTTC. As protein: CASSFPPGGAYNEQFF.

The CDR3 is CASSSPLAGGPQETQYF. For the CDR3, the DNA is TGTGCCAGCAGCTCCCCGCTAGCGGGAGGCCCCCAAGAGACCCAGTACTTC. The chain is built from TRBV7-8 and TRBJ2-5; 11 bases are shared with TRBD2. The CDR3 is 17 residues long. Unmatched junction bases numbered 8, after V lost 4 bases and J lost 1 base. Germline CDR1 SGHVS, CDR2 FQNEAQ. Filled out from reference TRBV7-8 and TRBJ2-5, the complete variable domain reads GAGVSQSPRYKVAKRGQDVALRCDPISGHVSLFWYQQALGQGPEFLTYFQNEAQLDKSGLPSDRFFAERPEGSVSTLKIQRTQQEDSAVYLCASSSPLAGGPQETQYFGPGTRLLVL.

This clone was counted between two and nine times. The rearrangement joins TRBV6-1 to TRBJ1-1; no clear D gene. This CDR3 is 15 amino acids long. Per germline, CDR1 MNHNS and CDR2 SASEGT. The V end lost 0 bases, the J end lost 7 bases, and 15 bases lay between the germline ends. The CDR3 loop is CASSEARVPSVEAFF. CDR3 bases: TGTGCCAGCAGTGAAGCGCGGGTACCAAGTGTTGAAGCTTTCTTT.

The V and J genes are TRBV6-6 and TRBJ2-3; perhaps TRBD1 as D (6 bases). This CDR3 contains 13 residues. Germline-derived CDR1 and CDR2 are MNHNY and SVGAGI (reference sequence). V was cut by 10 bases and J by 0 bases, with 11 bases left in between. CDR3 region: CAIGTTSTDTQYF. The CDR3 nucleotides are TGTGCCATCGGGACAACTAGCACAGATACGCAGTATTTT.

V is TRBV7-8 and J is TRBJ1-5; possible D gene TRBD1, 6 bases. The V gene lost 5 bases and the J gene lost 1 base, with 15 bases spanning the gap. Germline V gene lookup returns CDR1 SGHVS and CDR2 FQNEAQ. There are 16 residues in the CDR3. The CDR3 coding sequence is TGTGCCAGCAGCCTGGGACAACTTGGGAGCAATCAGCCCCAGCATTTT. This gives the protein CASSLGQLGSNQPQHF.

CDR3 sequence: CATYREAGSPLHF. Written as DNA, the CDR3 is TGTGCCACGTACAGGGAAGCAGGTTCACCCCTCCACTTT. The V call is TRBV10-3, the J call TRBJ1-6, with D perhaps matching TRBD1 (6 bases). CDR1 ENHRY and CDR2 SYGVKD come from the germline V gene. The CDR3 has 13 amino acids. Trimming left V 10 bases short and J 9 bases short, with 16 bases between.